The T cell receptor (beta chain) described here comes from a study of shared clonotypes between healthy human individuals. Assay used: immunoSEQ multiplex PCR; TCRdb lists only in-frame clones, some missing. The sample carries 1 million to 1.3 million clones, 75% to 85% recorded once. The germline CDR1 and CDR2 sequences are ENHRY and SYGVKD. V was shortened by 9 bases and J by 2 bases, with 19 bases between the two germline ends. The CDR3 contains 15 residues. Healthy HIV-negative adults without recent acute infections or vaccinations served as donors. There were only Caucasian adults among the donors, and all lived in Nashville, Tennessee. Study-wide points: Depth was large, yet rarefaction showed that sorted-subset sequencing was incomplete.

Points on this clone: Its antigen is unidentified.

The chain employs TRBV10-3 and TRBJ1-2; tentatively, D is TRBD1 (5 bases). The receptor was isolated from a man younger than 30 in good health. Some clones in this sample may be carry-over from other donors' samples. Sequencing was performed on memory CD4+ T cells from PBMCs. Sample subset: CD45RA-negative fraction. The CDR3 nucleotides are TGTGCCATTACGGGGCGCAGCCCTTACAACTATGGCTACACCTTC. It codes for CAITGRSPYNYGYTF.